This T cell receptor (beta chain) came from a study of CD8+ T cells in alopecia areata. The authors extracted RNA and reverse transcribed it into cDNA as the sequencing template. The repertoire was sequenced with immunoSEQ multiplex PCR; TCRdb's copy has only in-frame clones and lacks some. The sample records about 130,000 clones, more than 40% being singletons. CDR1 and CDR2 from the germline V gene are GTSNPN and SVGIG (reference sequence). Trimming cost V 3 bases and J 4 bases; bases outside gene matches: 1. The CDR3 spans 12 residues. This clone was seen a handful of times. This TCR came from a human donor with alopecia areata. Sequenced material: CD8+ T cells sorted from blood, taken at week 0. This chain uses TRBV30 with TRBJ1-2, with 8 nucleotides matching TRBD1. The CDR3 bases are TGTGCCTGGAGAGACAGGGGCTATGGCTACACCTTC. Protein product: CAWRDRGYGYTF.